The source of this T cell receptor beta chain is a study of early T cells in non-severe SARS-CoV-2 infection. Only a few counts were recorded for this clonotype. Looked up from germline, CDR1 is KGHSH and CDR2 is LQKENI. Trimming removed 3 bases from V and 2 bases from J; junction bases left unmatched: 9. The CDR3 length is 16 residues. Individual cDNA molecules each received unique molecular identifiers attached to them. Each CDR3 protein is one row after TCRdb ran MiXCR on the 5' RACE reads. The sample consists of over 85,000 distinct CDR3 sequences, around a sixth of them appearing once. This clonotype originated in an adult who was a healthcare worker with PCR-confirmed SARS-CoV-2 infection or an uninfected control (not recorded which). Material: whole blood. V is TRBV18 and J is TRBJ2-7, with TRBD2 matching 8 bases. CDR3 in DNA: TGTGCCAGCTCACCTTCACGGGGGGGCCGCACCTACGAGCAGTACTTC. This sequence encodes CASSPSRGGRTYEQYF.